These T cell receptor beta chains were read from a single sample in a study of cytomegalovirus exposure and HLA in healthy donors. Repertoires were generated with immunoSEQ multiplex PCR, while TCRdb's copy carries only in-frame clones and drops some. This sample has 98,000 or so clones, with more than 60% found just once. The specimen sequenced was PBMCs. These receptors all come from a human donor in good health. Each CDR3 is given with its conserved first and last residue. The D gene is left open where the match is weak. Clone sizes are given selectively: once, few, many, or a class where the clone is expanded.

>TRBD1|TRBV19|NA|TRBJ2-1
CASKPQGEGSYNEQFF
TGTGCCAGTAAACCTCAGGGGGAAGGCTCCTACAATGAGCAGTTCTTC
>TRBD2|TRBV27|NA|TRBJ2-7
CASSLLADYEQYF
TGTGCCAGCAGTTTGCTAGCGGACTACGAGCAGTACTTC
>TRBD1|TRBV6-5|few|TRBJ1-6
CASKRQGHNSPLHF
TGTGCCAGCAAAAGACAGGGCCATAATTCACCCCTCCACTTT
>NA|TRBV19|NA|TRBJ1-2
CASRMGGVIYGYTF
TGTGCCAGTAGGATGGGCGGGGTGATCTATGGCTACACCTTC
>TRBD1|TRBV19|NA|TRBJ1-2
CASSREGTGTHGYTF
TGTGCCAGTAGTCGCGAGGGGACAGGGACCCATGGCTACACCTTC
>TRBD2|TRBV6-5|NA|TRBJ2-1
CASSRLAGGHNEQFF
TGTGCCAGCAGCCGGCTAGCGGGAGGCCACAATGAGCAGTTCTTC
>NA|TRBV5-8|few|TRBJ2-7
CASSTGTAEQYF
TGTGCCAGCAGCACCGGGACTGCAGAGCAGTACTTC
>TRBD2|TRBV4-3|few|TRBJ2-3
CASSQGPGGGSTDTQYF
TGCGCCAGCAGCCAAGGCCCCGGGGGGGGGAGCACAGATACGCAGTATTTT
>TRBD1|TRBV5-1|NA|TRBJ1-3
CASSLEGTGKGNTIYF
TGCGCCAGCAGCTTGGAAGGGACAGGGAAAGGAAACACCATATATTTT
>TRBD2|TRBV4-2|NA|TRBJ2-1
CASSPGTASGRVEQFF
TGTGCCAGCAGCCCTGGAACGGCTAGCGGGAGGGTTGAGCAGTTCTTC
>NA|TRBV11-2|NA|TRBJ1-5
CASSLERWWRERRNQPQHF
TGTGCCAGCAGCTTAGAAAGGTGGTGGAGGGAGCGGCGCAATCAGCCCCAGCATTTT
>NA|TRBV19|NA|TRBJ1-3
CASSQLRTVSSGNTIYF
TGTGCCAGTAGTCAACTGAGGACAGTCAGCTCTGGAAACACCATATATTTT
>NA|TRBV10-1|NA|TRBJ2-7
CASSESPSSYEQYF
TGCGCCAGCAGTGAGTCGCCGAGCTCCTACGAGCAGTACTTC
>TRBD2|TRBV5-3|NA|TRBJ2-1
CARSSGTSGRNSYNEQFF
TGTGCCAGAAGCTCAGGGACTAGCGGGAGGAACTCCTACAATGAGCAGTTCTTC
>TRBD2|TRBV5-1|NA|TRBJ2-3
CASSYPSGVGTDTQYF
TGCGCCAGCAGCTACCCTAGCGGGGTGGGCACAGATACGCAGTATTTT
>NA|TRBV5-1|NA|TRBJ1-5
CASSLGQYSNQPQHF
TGCGCCAGCAGCTTGGGACAGTATAGCAATCAGCCCCAGCATTTT
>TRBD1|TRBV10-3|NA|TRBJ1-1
CASKRTGDNTEAFF
TGTGCCAGCAAGAGGACAGGGGATAACACTGAAGCTTTCTTT
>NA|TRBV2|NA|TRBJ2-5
CASSEAFGGETQYF
TGTGCCAGCAGTGAAGCTTTCGGGGGAGAGACCCAGTACTTC
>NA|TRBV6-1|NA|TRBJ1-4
CASTRGHVNEKLFF
TGTGCCAGCACGCGGGGGCACGTTAATGAAAAACTGTTTTTT
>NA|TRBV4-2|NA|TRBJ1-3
CASSQGGRGSGNTIYF
TGTGCCAGCAGCCAAGGGGGCCGGGGGTCTGGAAACACCATATATTTT
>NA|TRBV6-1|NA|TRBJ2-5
CASSVSGLGRVPQYF
TGTGCCAGCAGTGTGTCCGGCTTGGGCAGGGTGCCCCAGTACTTC
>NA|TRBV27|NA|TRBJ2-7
CASSLSGQGREQYF
TGTGCCAGCAGTTTATCTGGACAAGGTCGAGAGCAGTACTTC
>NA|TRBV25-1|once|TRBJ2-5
CASSNPGNQETQYF
TGTGCCAGCAGTAACCCCGGGAACCAAGAGACCCAGTACTTC
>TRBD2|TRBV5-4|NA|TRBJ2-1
CASSSAGTHYNEQFF
TGTGCCAGCAGCTCAGCGGGGACCCACTACAATGAGCAGTTCTTC
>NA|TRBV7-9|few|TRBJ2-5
CASSLAEGAQYF
TGTGCCAGCAGCTTAGCCGAGGGAGCCCAGTACTTC
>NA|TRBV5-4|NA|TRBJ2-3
CASSYPVGGILSTDTQYF
TGTGCCAGCAGCTATCCGGTGGGGGGAATTCTAAGCACAGATACGCAGTATTTT
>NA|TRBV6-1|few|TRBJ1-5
CASGLYQGTEPQHF
TGTGCCAGCGGACTATACCAAGGGACGGAACCCCAGCATTTT
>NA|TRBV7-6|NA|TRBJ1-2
CASSDSGGYTF
TGTGCCAGCAGCGATTCCGGGGGCTACACCTTC
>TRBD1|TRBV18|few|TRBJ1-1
CASSPYRGQGTEAFF
TGTGCCAGCTCACCGTACAGGGGGCAGGGCACTGAAGCTTTCTTT
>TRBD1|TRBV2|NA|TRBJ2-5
CASSTPGGAKDQETQYF
TGTGCCAGCAGTACGCCAGGGGGCGCGAAGGACCAAGAGACCCAGTACTTC
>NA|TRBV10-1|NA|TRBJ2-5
CATSPYSGETQYF
TGCGCCACCAGTCCTTACAGTGGGGAGACCCAGTACTTC
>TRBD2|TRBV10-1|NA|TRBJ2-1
CASSESRTSGRGDYNEQFF
TGCGCCAGCAGTGAGTCCAGGACTAGCGGGAGAGGTGACTACAATGAGCAGTTCTTC
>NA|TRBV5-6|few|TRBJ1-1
CASSEPTGGWAEAFF
TGTGCCAGCAGCGAACCTACGGGGGGCTGGGCTGAAGCTTTCTTT
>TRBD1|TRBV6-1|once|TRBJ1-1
CASSSPGQGIGEAFF
TGTGCCAGCAGTTCGCCGGGACAGGGCATCGGTGAAGCTTTCTTT
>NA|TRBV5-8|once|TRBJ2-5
CASSWRVGGGRRETQYF
TGTGCCAGCAGCTGGAGGGTCGGCGGAGGAAGGAGAGAGACCCAGTACTTC
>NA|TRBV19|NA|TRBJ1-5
CASSIFLPRGQPQHF
TGTGCCAGTAGTATATTTCTTCCCCGGGGGCAGCCCCAGCATTTT
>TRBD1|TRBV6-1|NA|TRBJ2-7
CASSDRDRASWEQYF
TGTGCCAGCAGTGATCGGGACAGGGCATCTTGGGAGCAGTACTTC
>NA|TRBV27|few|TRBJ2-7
CASSLTRPYEQYF
TGTGCCAGCAGTTTAACGCGGCCCTACGAGCAGTACTTC
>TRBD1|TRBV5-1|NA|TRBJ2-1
CASSGWTGGVNEQFF
TGCGCCAGCTCAGGCTGGACAGGGGGAGTCAATGAGCAGTTCTTC
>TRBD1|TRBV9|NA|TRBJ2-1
CASSVGQGHSYSEQFF
TGTGCCAGCAGCGTAGGACAGGGCCACTCCTACAGTGAGCAGTTCTTC
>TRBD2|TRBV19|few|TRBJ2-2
CASTSELARGTGELFF
TGTGCCAGTACCTCGGAACTAGCGAGAGGCACCGGGGAGCTGTTTTTT
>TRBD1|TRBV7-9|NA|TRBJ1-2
CASSLNWGQGANYGYTF
TGTGCCAGCAGCCTGAACTGGGGACAGGGGGCTAACTATGGCTACACCTTC
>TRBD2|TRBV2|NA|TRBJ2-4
CASSQRETKNIQYF
TGTGCCAGCTCCCAGCGGGAAACCAAAAACATTCAGTACTTC
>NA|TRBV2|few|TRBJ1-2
CASSVLGQSSGYTF
TGTGCCAGCAGTGTATTGGGACAATCGTCTGGCTACACCTTC
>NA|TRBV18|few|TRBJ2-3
CASSQSRLDGLDTQYF
TGTGCCAGCTCACAGTCGAGACTAGATGGCCTGGATACGCAGTATTTT
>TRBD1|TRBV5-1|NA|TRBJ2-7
CASSSTDRAIYEQYF
TGCGCCAGCAGCTCCACGGACAGGGCTATATACGAGCAGTACTTC
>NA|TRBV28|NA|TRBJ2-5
CASSLRRPQETQYF
TGTGCCAGCAGCCTACGCCGTCCCCAAGAGACCCAGTACTTC
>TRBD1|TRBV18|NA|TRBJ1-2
CASSPVDRTNYGYTF
TGTGCCAGCTCACCGGTGGACAGGACTAACTATGGCTACACCTTC
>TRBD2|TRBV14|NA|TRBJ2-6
CASSQDLGGGGANVLTF
TGTGCCAGCAGCCAAGATTTGGGCGGGGGTGGGGCCAACGTCCTGACTTTC
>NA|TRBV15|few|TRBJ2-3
CATSGEGLPGETQYF
TGTGCCACCAGCGGGGAGGGACTTCCAGGGGAGACGCAGTATTTT
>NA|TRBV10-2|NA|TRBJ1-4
CASSENSLTTNEKLFF
TGCGCCAGCAGTGAGAACAGCCTAACAACTAATGAAAAACTGTTTTTT
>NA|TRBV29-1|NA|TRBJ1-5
CSARSRDGNQPQHF
TGCAGCGCCCGCTCCAGGGATGGCAATCAGCCCCAGCATTTT
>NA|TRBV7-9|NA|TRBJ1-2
CASSLSSRCGYTF
TGTGCCAGCAGCTTAAGTAGCCGTTGTGGCTACACCTTC
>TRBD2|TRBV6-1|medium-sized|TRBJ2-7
CASRRRGGDYEQYF
TGTGCCAGCAGGCGGCGGGGAGGGGACTACGAGCAGTACTTC